This T cell receptor beta chain came from a study of blood T cell repertoires in COVID-19. Study as a whole: The cDNA or gDNA used as material had been derived from T cells, B-cell-depleted T cells, or PBMCs.

CDR1 and CDR2 (germline): MNHEY, SVGAGI. This CDR3 has 15 residues. Trimming took off 8 bases at V and 4 bases at J, with 18 bases between the two ends. Clones were sequenced by immunoSEQ multiplex PCR, and TCRdb holds only the in-frame ones, with some missing. The sample carries about 220,000 clones, 80% to 90% recorded once. The sequenced material came from peripheral blood. The chain employs TRBV6-5 and TRBJ2-1; D perhaps matches TRBD2 (7 bases). The receptor was derived from a middle-aged man who had recovered from COVID-19. The CDR3 DNA reads TGTGCCAGCGTTATAAGCGGGACAATTTACAATGAGCAGTTCTTC. Translated, it gives CASVISGTIYNEQFF.